This T cell receptor beta chain was recorded in a study of T cell responses to AZD1222 COVID-19 vaccine. Study-wide results and limits: Reports indicate that nearly half of spike-specific TCRs are directed at unmutated variant regions. The study found vaccine-associated CD4 TCRs spanning spike, dominant at 160-218 and 743-854. Donors in the cohort were predominantly white British and more often female, and clonal diversity was possibly underestimated.

CDR3 size: 14 residues. The V gene lost 1 base and the J gene lost 2 bases, with 8 bases spanning the gap. The V gene's germline CDR1 is LNHDA and CDR2 SQIVND (reference sequence). Generated by immunoSEQ multiplex PCR, the TCRdb table keeps only in-frame clones and is missing some. This sample carries over 120,000 clones, about 94% of them seen once, and the ten largest clones take under 4%. Comments on this clone: Its antigen is unknown.

V usage is TRBV19 and J usage is TRBJ1-2; D ambiguous. This TCR derives from an adult in good health. Sequencing used peripheral blood, obtained on day 0 of AZD1222 vaccination. CDR3 protein: CASSIVAENYGYTF. The CDR3, as DNA: TGTGCCAGTAGTATAGTTGCGGAAAACTATGGCTACACCTTC.